The clone carrying this T cell receptor beta chain was picked up a small number of times. As yet, its antigen is unknown. The data derive from a study of T-cell memory formation after mild COVID-19. Study-level results: The pre-infection memory compartment contained some responding clones, suggesting cross-reactive memory joined. Mostly located in CM and EM were contracting CD4+ clones, with contracting CD8+ clones located in EMRA.

TCRdb re-called the 5' RACE reads with MiXCR, one entry per CDR3 protein. The profile shows 140,000 or so distinct CDR3 sequences, about 6.1% of them singletons. Between the trimmed V and J ends, which lost 3 bases and 3 bases, there was a span of 15 bases. The CDR3 sequence is 15 residues long. CDR1 is SQVTM, CDR2 ANQGSEA, per germline. Source material: PBMCs or a T cell subset sorted from them (not recorded which). J is TRBJ2-1 and V is TRBV29-1; D might be TRBD1 (6 bases). The sequence came from an adult woman who had mild COVID-19 (a few samples of this study predate the infection). Cell type and time point are not known. In DNA form, the CDR3 reads TGCAGCGTTGATTTTGGACAGCTCTACTACAATGAGCAGTTCTTC. Its translation: CSVDFGQLYYNEQFF.